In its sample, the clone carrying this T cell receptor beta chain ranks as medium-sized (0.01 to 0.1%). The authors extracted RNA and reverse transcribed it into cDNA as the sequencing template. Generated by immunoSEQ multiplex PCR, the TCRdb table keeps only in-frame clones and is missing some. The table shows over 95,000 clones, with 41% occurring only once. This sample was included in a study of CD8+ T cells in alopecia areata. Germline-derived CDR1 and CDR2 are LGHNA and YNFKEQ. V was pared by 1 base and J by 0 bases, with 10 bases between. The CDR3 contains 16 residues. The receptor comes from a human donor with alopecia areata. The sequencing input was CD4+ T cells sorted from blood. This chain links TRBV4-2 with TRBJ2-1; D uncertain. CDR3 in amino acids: CASSQATVSSYNEQFF. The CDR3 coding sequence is TGTGCCAGCAGCCAAGCTACGGTGAGCTCCTACAATGAGCAGTTCTTC.